This T cell receptor beta chain is from a study of regulatory T cells in long-lasting Graves disease. Time point in this sample: newly diagnosed GD, antithyroid drugs for less than 3 months. Preparation of the TCR library used RNA extracted from PBMCs. CDR3 length: 15 amino acids. V was pared by 5 bases and J by 5 bases, with 11 bases of the junction left unmatched. Germline assignment: CDR1 SGHRS and CDR2 YFSETQ. Building the TCR beta libraries relied on iRepertoire HTBI primers, and CDR3 regions underwent Arm-PCR. TCRdb processed the multiplex PCR reads anew with MiXCR; each CDR3 protein has one entry. The sample contains about 430,000 distinct CDR3 sequences, approximately 16% of which appear only once. This clonotype was counted ten times or more. Antigen specificity is unknown. Whole-study findings and limits: Favored usage of TRBV28, TRBJ1-2 and TRBJ2-5 was recorded in persistent disease.

The same sample was also studied in work on T cells in Graves' hyperthyroidism and ophthalmopathy.

The chain carries TRBV5-1 and TRBJ1-2; 8 bases align to TRBD1. The material was peripheral blood mononuclear cells (PBMCs), obtained at new diagnosis, from a patient treated with antithyroid drugs. This TCR came from a woman aged 40 to 50 with Graves disease. This CDR3 reads CASRIPSGGLYGYTF. CDR3 in DNA: TGCGCCAGCAGGATTCCTTCAGGGGGCCTTTATGGCTACACCTTC. The full variable domain, rest sourced from reference TRBV5-1 and TRBJ1-2, is KAGVTQTPRYLIKTRGQQVTLSCSPISGHRSVSWYQQTPGQGLQFLFEYFSETQRNKGNFPGRFSGRQFSNSRSEMNVSTLELGDSALYLCASRIPSGGLYGYTFGSGTRLTVV.